This T cell receptor beta chain came from a study of PD-1 blockade in classical Hodgkin lymphoma (dated by TCRdb to 2019 to 2021). Some background on the complete study: Nivolumab dosing was 3 mg/kg intravenously every 2 weeks, continuing until either disease progression or unacceptable toxicity. To define a peripheral blood immune signature of response to PD-1 blockade in classical Hodgkin lymphoma, the study combined TCR beta sequencing with CyTOF.

Genomic DNA was isolated using the Qiagen DNeasy kit from unsorted PBMCs as well as from negatively selected CD4+ and CD8+ fractions. TCR beta CDR3 regions were amplified by immunoSEQ multiplex PCR using primers annealing to V and J segments. A synthetic immune receptor repertoire was used to minimize amplification bias, and any remaining bias was removed computationally after sequencing. In the source study's methods: Repertoire diversity was quantified as the Shannon entropy index using custom Python scripts. Unsorted, CD4+ and CD8+ repertoires were analyzed separately, except in combined analyses where CD4+ and CD8+ sequences were merged in silico. Clonal expansion was defined as a frequency increase of at least 2-fold after treatment compared with C1D1, and clones undetected at baseline were assigned a pseudocount of 0.5. Singleton clones were defined as clones with 0 or 1 copy at C1D1, and non-singleton clones were defined as clones with 2 or more copies. By matching protein sequences in sorted samples from the same patient, clones expanded in unsorted samples were annotated as CD4+, CD8+ or unknown. Wilcoxon tests on paired samples were used to test diversity changes from C1D1 to C4D1. TCRdb limited this immuneACCESS table to in-frame rearrangements with V and J called. A share of clones is missing; checked studies link under half to unresolved V genes, and the rest is unexplained. V and J calls and clone size are those listed in that table; D and trimming were worked out from the DNA. The sample table shows about 30,000 clones, and less than 80% are seen once. More than 2.5% of the sample is taken by the ten largest.

What the research found in general, with its limitations: The study was restricted to a single clinical trial cohort, and the causes of repertoire differences, possibly disease activity or prior therapy, were left undefined. Trial patients achieving complete response had baseline diversity similar to newly diagnosed patients, whereas partial responders and progressors had significantly lower diversity. By C4D1, a significant rise was seen in CD4+ TCR diversity but not in CD8+ TCR diversity (p=0.0027 vs p=0.16), and the rise was most apparent among complete responders (p=0.02). Patients starting nivolumab less than 1 year after ASCT had lower diversity and were excluded from later analyses to avoid confounding by immune reconstitution. Baseline TCR diversity was reported as lower in newly diagnosed patients than in healthy donors, and lower still in relapsed/refractory patients.

As regards this clone: It lacks a known antigen. No qualities accompany the bases; no much larger clone lies one base away.

The CDR3 contains 19 residues, cysteine and phenylalanine counted. Only the CDR3 portion is preserved as DNA: 57 bases, with reading frame beginning at the first base. Trimming accounts for 3 bases at V and 0 bases at J, while the number of junction bases matched to no gene is 17. CDR1 and CDR2 (SGDLS, YYNGEE) derive from the germline V gene. What this sample's time point label stands for: cycle 2 day 1 (C2D1) of nivolumab. Every trial patient had relapsed after autologous stem cell transplantation, and cohorts A, B and C differed in prior brentuximab vedotin exposure. The trial cohort was composed of 56 patients with relapsed/refractory classical Hodgkin lymphoma, for whom complete response, partial response or progressive disease was recorded as best overall response. In the multi-cohort phase II CheckMate 205 trial, trial patients received single-agent nivolumab. An independent review committee assessed best overall response by applying the 2007 International Working Group response criteria. Trial PBMCs were collected just before the start of nivolumab (C1D1) and during therapy at cycle 2 day 1 and cycle 4 day 1. Peripheral blood was collected in 8 mL Vacutainer Cell Preparation Tubes, from which PBMCs were isolated by centrifugation and then cryopreserved.

The sequence links TRBV9 to TRBJ1-1, with TRBD1 identical over 7 junction bases. The material sequenced was peripheral blood mononuclear cells (PBMCs), taken before the second cycle of nivolumab. The source of this sequence is a human donor with classical Hodgkin lymphoma. The CDR3 has the sequence CASSAFPKGARGMNTEAFF. The DNA is as follows: TGTGCCAGCAGCGCCTTCCCCAAGGGGGCTAGGGGAATGAACACTGAAGCTTTCTTT. Supplemented by the reference TRBV9 and TRBJ1-1 proteins around the CDR3, the complete variable domain is DSGVTQTPKHLITATGQRVTLRCSPRSGDLSVYWYQQSLDQGLQFLIQYYNGEERAKGNILERFSAQQFPDLHSELNLSSLELGDSALYFCASSAFPKGARGMNTEAFFGQGTRLTVV.